This T cell receptor beta chain is drawn from a study of shared clonotypes between healthy human individuals. Study-wide findings and caveats: When compared with the clonotypes that were shared by all four sorted-subset donors, the non-shared clonotypes turned out to have lower generation probabilities. For naive CD4 cells, 4% to 6% of clonotypes were shared across several donors.

Deep-level running was used for the assay. Every subset had its genomic DNA shared out evenly among several immunoSEQ plates. Libraries were prepared by immunoSEQ multiplex PCR; TCRdb keeps only in-frame clonotypes and omits some of them. The sample contains a few hundred thousand clones, roughly 95% of which appear only once. J was trimmed by 7 bases and V by 6 bases; bases with no gene match: 5. Germline CDR1 reads SNHLY; CDR2 reads FYNNEI. The length of the CDR3 is 12 residues. Comment on this clone: What it binds is not known.

As defined, naive CD8 cells were CD45RO-negative and positively selected for CCR7, with terminally differentiated effector memory CD45RA+ cells excluded. The rearrangement links TRBV2 to TRBJ1-1; 7 bases line up with TRBD1. Specimen: naive CD8+ T cells sorted from blood. The sequence was obtained from a woman aged 25 to 39 in good health. DNA of the CDR3: TGTGCCAGCAGAGCTACAGGGGTTGAAGCTTTCTTT. Translation: CASRATGVEAFF.